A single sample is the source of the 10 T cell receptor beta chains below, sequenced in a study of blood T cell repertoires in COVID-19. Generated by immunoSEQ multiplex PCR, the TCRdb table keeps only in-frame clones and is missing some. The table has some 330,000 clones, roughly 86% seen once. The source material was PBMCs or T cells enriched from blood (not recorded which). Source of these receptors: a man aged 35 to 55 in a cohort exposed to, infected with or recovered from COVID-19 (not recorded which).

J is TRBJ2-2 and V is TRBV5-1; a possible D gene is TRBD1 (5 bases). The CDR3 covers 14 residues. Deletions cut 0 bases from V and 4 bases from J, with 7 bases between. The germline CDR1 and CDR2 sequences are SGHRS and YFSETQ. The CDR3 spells CASSLEGSTGELFF. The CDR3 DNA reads TGCGCCAGCAGCTTGGAGGGGTCCACCGGGGAGCTGTTTTTT.

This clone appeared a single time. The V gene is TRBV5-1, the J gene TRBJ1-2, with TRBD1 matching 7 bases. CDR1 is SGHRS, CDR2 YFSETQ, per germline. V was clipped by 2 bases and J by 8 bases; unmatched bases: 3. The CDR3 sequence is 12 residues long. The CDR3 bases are TGCGCCAGCAGCTTACAGGGGCAAGGCTACACCTTC. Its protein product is CASSLQGQGYTF.

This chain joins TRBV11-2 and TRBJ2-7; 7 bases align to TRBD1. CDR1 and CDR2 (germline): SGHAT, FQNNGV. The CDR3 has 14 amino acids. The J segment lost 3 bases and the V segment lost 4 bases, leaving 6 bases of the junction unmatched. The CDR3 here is CASSSTGEFYEQYF. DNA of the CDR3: TGTGCCAGCAGCTCCACAGGGGAGTTCTACGAGCAGTACTTC.

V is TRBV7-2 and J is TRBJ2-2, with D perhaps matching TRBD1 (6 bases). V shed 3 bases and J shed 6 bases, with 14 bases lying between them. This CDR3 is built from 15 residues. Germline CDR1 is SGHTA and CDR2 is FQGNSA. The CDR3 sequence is CASSFGSGVAGELFF. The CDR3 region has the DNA TGTGCCAGCAGCTTTGGCTCAGGGGTGGCCGGGGAGCTGTTTTTT.

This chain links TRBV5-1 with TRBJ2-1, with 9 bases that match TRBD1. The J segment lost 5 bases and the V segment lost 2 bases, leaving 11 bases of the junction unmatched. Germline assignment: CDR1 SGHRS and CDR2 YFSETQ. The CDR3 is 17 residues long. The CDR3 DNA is TGCGCCAGCAGCTTCTTAGGGACAGGGCGTCGGGACAATGAGCAGTTCTTC. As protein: CASSFLGTGRRDNEQFF.

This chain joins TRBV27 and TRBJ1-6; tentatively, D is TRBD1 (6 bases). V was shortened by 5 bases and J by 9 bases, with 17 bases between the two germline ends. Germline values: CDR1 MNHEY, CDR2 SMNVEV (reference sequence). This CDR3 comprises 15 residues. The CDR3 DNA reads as TGTGCCAGCAGTCCGCCAGGACAGAATTCTTCACCCCTCCACTTT. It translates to CASSPPGQNSSPLHF.

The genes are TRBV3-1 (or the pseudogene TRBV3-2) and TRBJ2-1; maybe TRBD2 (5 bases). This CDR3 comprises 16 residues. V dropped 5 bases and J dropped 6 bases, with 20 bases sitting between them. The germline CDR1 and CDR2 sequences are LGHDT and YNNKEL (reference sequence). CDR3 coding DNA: TGTGCCAGCAGCGGCCTGGAGGCCCTCGGGCTCAATGAGCAGTTCTTC. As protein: CASSGLEALGLNEQFF.

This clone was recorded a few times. CDR3 sequence reads: CASSPRTSSPEQFF. The DNA of the CDR3 is TGTGCCAGCAGTCCAAGGACATCTTCCCCTGAGCAGTTCTTC. V gene TRBV2 combines with J gene TRBJ2-1; a weak D match, TRBD1 (5 bases). In germline, CDR1 is SNHLY, CDR2 FYNNEI. Trimming left V 5 bases short and J 9 bases short, with 17 bases between. The CDR3 totals 14 residues. The complete variable domain, with remaining parts taken from reference TRBV2 and TRBJ2-1, reads EPEVTQTPSHQVTQMGQEVILRCVPISNHLYFYWYRQILGQKVEFLVSFYNNEISEKSEIFDDQFSVERPDGSNFTLKIRSTKLEDSAMYFCASSPRTSSPEQFFGPGTRLTVL.

The CDR3 coding sequence is TGTGCCACCGGCGGTGTGTTGAATGAGCAGTTCTTC. Its translation: CATGGVLNEQFF. The chain combines TRBV24-1 with TRBJ2-1; no firm D call. The CDR3 is 12 amino acids. Trimming took off 9 bases at V and 7 bases at J, with 12 bases between the two ends. The germline gives CDR1 KGHDR, CDR2 SFDVKD.

CDR3 region: CNAIAGGYNEQFF. Written as DNA, the CDR3 is TGCAACGCTATAGCGGGCGGCTACAATGAGCAGTTCTTC. The chain combines TRBV29-1 with TRBJ2-1, with TRBD2 matching 7 bases. From germline, CDR1 is SQVTM and CDR2 ANQGSEA. CDR3 size: 13 residues.